The clone carrying this T cell receptor (beta chain) was recorded a few times. Its antigen is still unknown. Regarding treatment: roughly ten-day PBMC culture with coronavirus spike peptide pools or control peptides (ViraFEST assay). This record belongs to a study of vaccination and CD4 T cells after COVID-19. Cultured CD4+ T cell DNA was sequenced using the Oncomine TCR Beta short-read assay. Via MiXCR, TCRdb re-called the PCR reads, giving one row per CDR3 protein. The profile covers a few thousand distinct CDR3 sequences, with approximately 19% appearing a single time and over 14% taken by the ten largest. Trimming removed 2 bases from V and 3 bases from J, with 10 bases in between. The CDR3 runs 13 residues. Germline lookup yields CDR1 GTSNPN and CDR2 SVGIG (reference sequence).

Sequenced material: CD4+ T cells from blood, cultured in vitro. The chain couples TRBV30 to TRBJ1-1; D is perhaps TRBD1 (5 bases). This receptor was obtained from a human donor who had recovered from COVID-19. The CDR3 region has the DNA TGTGCCTGGAGTCCGGGACTGGACACTGAAGCTTTCTTT. Protein: CAWSPGLDTEAFF. Drawing the rest from reference TRBV30 and TRBJ1-1, the complete variable domain is SQTIHQWPATLVQPVGSPLSLECTVEGTSNPNLYWYRQAAGRGLQLLFYSVGIGQISSEVPQNLSASRPQDRQFILSSKKLLLSDSGFYLCAWSPGLDTEAFFGQGTRLTVV.